Below, 5 T cell receptor beta chains from the same sample are listed, as sequenced in a study of cytomegalovirus exposure and HLA in healthy donors. Data came from immunoSEQ multiplex PCR; TCRdb stores just in-frame clones and leaves some out. The sample contains under 250,000 clones, 83% of which appear only once. The specimen sequenced was PBMCs. The receptors come from a woman younger than 35 in good health and CMV-seronegative.

The V gene is TRBV7-6, the J gene TRBJ1-2; TRBD1 agrees at 8 bases. V dropped 1 base and J dropped 5; count of bases not matched to a gene: 0. Germline V gene sequence: CDR1 SGHVS, CDR2 FNYEAQ. The CDR3 sequence is 13 residues long. As DNA, the CDR3 is TGTGCCAGCAGCTTAGGACAGGGGTATGGCTACACCTTC. Protein product: CASSLGQGYGYTF.

The J gene is TRBJ2-1, the V gene TRBV6-5; TRBD2 matches at 7 bases. V lost 7 bases and J lost 1; bases outside the gene matches: 4. Germline CDR1 MNHEY, CDR2 SVGAGI. This CDR3 is 14 amino acids long. Here the CDR3 reads CASKPGGSYNEQFF. CDR3 in DNA: TGTGCCAGCAAGCCGGGAGGATCCTACAATGAGCAGTTCTTC.

Regarding this clone: The same CDR3 is also encoded by other DNA sequences in this sample. This chain joins TRBV18 and TRBJ2-1; a possible D gene is TRBD2 (6 bases). Per the germline V gene, CDR1 is KGHSH and CDR2 is LQKENI. Trimming pared 2 bases from V and 0 bases from J, leaving 8 bases between. The CDR3 consists of 15 residues. In nucleotides, the CDR3 is TGTGCCAGCTCACCAGCCGGGAGCTCCTACAATGAGCAGTTCTTC. Translated: CASSPAGSSYNEQFF.

The CDR3 sequence: CASSLRSMVSTEAFF. The CDR3 DNA reads TGTGCCAGCAGCTTACGTTCGATGGTATCCACTGAAGCTTTCTTT. The rearrangement uses TRBV7-2 and TRBJ1-1; D unresolved. With 2 bases removed from V and 4 bases from J, the gap between germline ends came to 14 bases. Germline V gene sequence: CDR1 SGHTA, CDR2 FQGNSA. The CDR3 extends over 15 amino acids.

The CDR3 coding sequence is TGTGCCAGCAGTCCTTCACGCAGGGCCTACGAGCAGTACTTC. This sequence encodes CASSPSRRAYEQYF. The V and J genes are TRBV27 and TRBJ2-7; maybe TRBD1 (5 bases). The germline V and J ends were trimmed by 5 bases and 2 bases, with 13 bases remaining between them. CDR3 length equals 14 residues. CDR1 MNHEY and CDR2 SMNVEV come from the germline V gene (reference sequence).